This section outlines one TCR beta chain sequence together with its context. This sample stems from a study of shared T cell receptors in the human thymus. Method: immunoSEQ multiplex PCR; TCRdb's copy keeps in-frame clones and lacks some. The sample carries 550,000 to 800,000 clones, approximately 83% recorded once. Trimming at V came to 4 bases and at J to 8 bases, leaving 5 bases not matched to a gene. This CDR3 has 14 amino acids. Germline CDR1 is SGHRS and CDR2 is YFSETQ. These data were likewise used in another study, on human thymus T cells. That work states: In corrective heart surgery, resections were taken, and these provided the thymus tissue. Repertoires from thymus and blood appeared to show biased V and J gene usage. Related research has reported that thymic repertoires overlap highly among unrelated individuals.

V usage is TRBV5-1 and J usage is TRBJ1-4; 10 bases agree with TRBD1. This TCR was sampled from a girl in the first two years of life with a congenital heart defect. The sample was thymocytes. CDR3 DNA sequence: TGCGCCAGCAGCCCGGGACAGGGGAGAGAAAAACTGTTTTTT. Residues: CASSPGQGREKLFF.